Following are 11 T cell receptor beta chains from one sample sequenced in a study of blood T cell repertoires in COVID-19. The table came from immunoSEQ multiplex PCR; TCRdb's copy has only in-frame clones and leaves some out. The sample lists around 150,000 clones; 70% to 80% were seen once. The sample taken for sequencing was peripheral blood. These TCRs come from an elderly woman with active or convalescent COVID-19.

This sequence joins TRBV11-3 and TRBJ2-1, with D possibly TRBD1 on 6 matching bases. The V end was cut by 5 bases, the J end by 9 bases, with 23 bases between. This CDR3 has 16 residues. Germline V gives CDR1 SGHNT, CDR2 YENEEA. CDR3 residues: CASSPNDPGGAGEQFF. For the CDR3, the DNA is TGTGCCAGCAGCCCAAATGACCCTGGGGGCGCGGGTGAGCAGTTCTTC.

The chain is built from TRBV6-6 and TRBJ2-1; 8 nucleotides match TRBD2. With V trimmed by 6 bases and J by 4 bases, 11 bases remained unmatched. Germline V CDR1 and CDR2: MNHNY, SVGAGI (reference sequence). The CDR3 is 16 residues long. DNA of the CDR3: TGTGCCAGCAGGGACCTAAGGCGGGGGGAATACAATGAGCAGTTCTTC. It encodes CASRDLRRGEYNEQFF.

The rearrangement links TRBV6-5 to TRBJ1-1, with TRBD1 identical over 7 bases. Trimming took 7 bases from V and 1 from J; bases not matched to a gene: 6. CDR3 size: 14 residues. Germline V gene data show CDR1 as MNHEY and CDR2 as SVGAGI. CDR3 sequence: CASTPGQPNTEAFF. CDR3 bases: TGTGCCAGCACTCCGGGACAGCCGAACACTGAAGCTTTCTTT.

The rearrangement joins TRBV30 to TRBJ1-1, with D unresolved. The CDR3 is made up of 11 amino acids. In germline, CDR1 is GTSNPN, CDR2 SVGIG (reference sequence). The V end was cut by 2 bases, the J end by 8 bases, with 9 bases between. The CDR3 reads CAWSLQIEAFF. CDR3 nucleotides: TGTGCCTGGAGTTTACAGATCGAAGCTTTCTTT.

The chain links TRBV19 to TRBJ1-5, with a tentative D call TRBD1 (6 bases). CDR3 length: 14 amino acids. Germline-derived CDR1 and CDR2 are LNHDA and SQIVND (reference sequence). V was trimmed by 6 bases and J by 10 bases, leaving 19 bases between them. CDR3 in DNA: TGTGCCAGTAGAATCGGACAGACTTTCAGACCCCAGCATTTT. As protein: CASRIGQTFRPQHF. The whole variable domain, filled in from reference TRBV19 and TRBJ1-5, reads DGGITQSPKYLFRKEGQNVTLSCEQNLNHDAMYWYRQDPGQGLRLIYYSQIVNDFQKGDIAEGYSVSREKKESFPLTVTSAQKNPTAFYLCASRIGQTFRPQHFGDGTRLSIL.

The chain couples TRBV9 to TRBJ2-1; a possible D gene is TRBD1 (7 bases). Germline CDR1 and CDR2: SGDLS and YYNGEE. Trimming shortened V by 4 bases and J by 0 bases, and 8 bases separated the two germline ends. CDR3 length equals 14 residues. The CDR3 DNA reads as TGTGCCAGCAGCCAGGGGGGCTCCTACAATGAGCAGTTCTTC. The encoded protein is CASSQGGSYNEQFF.

There are a few counts of this clone. This sequence joins TRBV11-2 and TRBJ1-6, with 7 bases matching TRBD1. Germline values: CDR1 SGHAT, CDR2 FQNNGV. Trimming took 5 bases from V and 10 from J; bases not matched to a gene: 8. The CDR3 has 14 residues. CDR3 DNA sequence: TGTGCCAGCAGCACGACAGGGTTTCGGTCACCCCTCCACTTT. Its protein is CASSTTGFRSPLHF.

The V call is TRBV7-3, the J call TRBJ2-1; D is perhaps TRBD2 (5 bases). This CDR3 has 14 amino acids. Between the trimmed V and J ends, which lost 4 bases and 10 bases, there was a span of 17 bases. Germline values: CDR1 SGHTA, CDR2 FQGTGA. CDR3 bases: TGTGCCAGCAGCTGGGGTGGGCCGAGCGGCGAGCAGTTCTTC. This translates into CASSWGGPSGEQFF.

The chain recombines TRBV6-1 with TRBJ2-7; the match to TRBD1 covers 7 bases. With V trimmed by 2 bases and J by 4 bases, 8 bases remained unmatched. The CDR3 is made up of 15 amino acids. CDR1 and CDR2 from the germline V gene are MNHNS and SASEGT. The CDR3 DNA is TGTGCCAGCAGTGAACTCGGCAGGGGGATATACGAGCAGTACTTC. It yields the protein CASSELGRGIYEQYF.

Of note for this clone: Sequence at one end of the junction differs from germline and may be a read error. The chain employs TRBV6-6 and TRBJ2-5; D might be TRBD1 (5 bases). The CDR3 is 11 amino acids. CDR1 and CDR2 (germline): MNHNY, SVGAGI (reference sequence). The CDR3 bases are TGTGCCGGCAGGGTAGAAGAGACCCAGTACTTC. This gives the protein CAGRVEETQYF.

V is TRBV4-1 and J is TRBJ1-1, with D unclear. V lost 1 base to trimming and J lost 0 bases, with 9 bases between them. Germline V lookup: CDR1 MGHRA, CDR2 YSYEKL. There are 15 residues in the CDR3. The CDR3 DNA sequence: TGCGCCAGCAGCCAAGCCCCCGGGATGAACACTGAAGCTTTCTTT. The encoded protein is CASSQAPGMNTEAFF.